The rows below give T cell receptor beta chains drawn from one sample of a study of T cell responses to AZD1222 COVID-19 vaccine. The protocol was immunoSEQ multiplex PCR, while the TCRdb copy is restricted to in-frame clones and leaves out a portion. The data hold about 120,000 clones, with over 70% observed a single time. Sequences were derived from peripheral blood, sampled on day 0 of AZD1222 vaccination. These TCRs come from an adult in good health. The CDR3 runs from the conserved cysteine through the conserved F or W. Each record gives: D gene, clone size, V gene, J gene, CDR3 DNA, CDR3 protein. D genes are given only for firm matches. For some rows the clone size is stated as once, few or many, or as a class when expanded; others skip it.

d_gene: -
abundance: -
v_gene: TRBV3-1/TRBV3-2
j_gene: TRBJ1-2
CDR3nt: TGTGCCAGCACGAACAAAGCGAACTATGGCTACACCTTC
CDR3aa: CASTNKANYGYTF

d_gene: TRBD1
abundance: -
v_gene: TRBV6-6
j_gene: TRBJ1-6
CDR3nt: TGTGCCAGCAGTCCCGACAGGGCAAACTATAATTCACCCCTCCACTTT
CDR3aa: CASSPDRANYNSPLHF

d_gene: -
abundance: few
v_gene: TRBV3-1/TRBV3-2
j_gene: TRBJ2-5
CDR3nt: TGTGCCAGCAGCCAAGAACAGGCCCAAGAGACCCAGTACTTC
CDR3aa: CASSQEQAQETQYF

d_gene: -
abundance: -
v_gene: TRBV24-1
j_gene: TRBJ2-3
CDR3nt: TGTGCCACCGGCGGCGGGATTTCCACAGATACGCAGTATTTT
CDR3aa: CATGGGISTDTQYF

d_gene: -
abundance: -
v_gene: TRBV7-9
j_gene: TRBJ2-7
CDR3nt: TGTGCCAGCAGCCTCCTGGAAGAGCAGTACTTC
CDR3aa: CASSLLEEQYF

d_gene: -
abundance: -
v_gene: TRBV12-3/TRBV12-4
j_gene: TRBJ1-5
CDR3nt: TGTGCCAGCAGTTTTAGCAATCAGCCCCAGCATTTT
CDR3aa: CASSFSNQPQHF

d_gene: TRBD1
abundance: -
v_gene: TRBV30
j_gene: TRBJ1-1
CDR3nt: TGTGCCTGGAGTACAAGGGGGACAGGGGGCACTGAAGCTTTCTTT
CDR3aa: CAWSTRGTGGTEAFF

d_gene: -
abundance: -
v_gene: TRBV21-1
j_gene: TRBJ1-3
CDR3nt: TGTGCCAGCAGCAACCGACAGGGATACGGAAACACCATATATTTT
CDR3aa: CASSNRQGYGNTIYF

d_gene: TRBD2
abundance: -
v_gene: TRBV18
j_gene: TRBJ2-3
CDR3nt: TGTGCCAGCTCACCATATAGAGCGGGAGGCCCTTCTAGCACAGATACGCAGTATTTT
CDR3aa: CASSPYRAGGPSSTDTQYF

d_gene: -
abundance: -
v_gene: TRBV11-2
j_gene: TRBJ2-2
CDR3nt: TGTGCCAGCAGCTTTAGCTTCCAGGGCACCGGGGAGCTGTTTTTT
CDR3aa: CASSFSFQGTGELFF

d_gene: -
abundance: -
v_gene: TRBV5-1
j_gene: TRBJ2-7
CDR3nt: TGCGCCAGCAGCTTGGGAGGGACGGACGGCAACGAGCAGTACTTC
CDR3aa: CASSLGGTDGNEQYF

d_gene: -
abundance: -
v_gene: TRBV29-1
j_gene: TRBJ1-2
CDR3nt: TGCAGCGTTGTTGGGGGGGGAAGTACTAACTATGGCTACACCTTC
CDR3aa: CSVVGGGSTNYGYTF

d_gene: TRBD1
abundance: once
v_gene: TRBV5-1
j_gene: TRBJ1-3
CDR3nt: TGCGCCAGCAGCGTCGGACAGGGAAGGGGAAACACCATATATTTT
CDR3aa: CASSVGQGRGNTIYF

d_gene: TRBD1
abundance: -
v_gene: TRBV4-2
j_gene: TRBJ2-2
CDR3nt: TGTGCCCGCAGCCACGACAGGGGGGGGTTGTCCGGGGAGCTGTTTTTT
CDR3aa: CARSHDRGGLSGELFF

d_gene: TRBD1
abundance: -
v_gene: TRBV19
j_gene: TRBJ1-5
CDR3nt: TGTGCCAGTAGTACAGGACAGGGGGCGAGCAATCAGCCCCAGCATTTT
CDR3aa: CASSTGQGASNQPQHF

d_gene: TRBD1
abundance: -
v_gene: TRBV11-1
j_gene: TRBJ2-1
CDR3nt: TGTGCCAGCAGCTTCGGACAGGGAAGATACAATGAGCAGTTCTTC
CDR3aa: CASSFGQGRYNEQFF

d_gene: TRBD2
abundance: -
v_gene: TRBV6-2/TRBV6-3
j_gene: TRBJ2-5
CDR3nt: TGTGCCAGCAGTTCCTGGACTAGCCGGGAGACCCAGTACTTC
CDR3aa: CASSSWTSRETQYF

d_gene: -
abundance: -
v_gene: TRBV7-3
j_gene: TRBJ1-3
CDR3nt: TGTGCCAGCAGCTTAACGTTTTTTGGGGTAGCCCCTGGAAACACCATATATTTT
CDR3aa: CASSLTFFGVAPGNTIYF

d_gene: -
abundance: -
v_gene: TRBV2
j_gene: TRBJ2-2
CDR3nt: TGTGCCAGCAGTTCCGTCGCCGGGGAGCTGTTTTTT
CDR3aa: CASSSVAGELFF

d_gene: -
abundance: -
v_gene: TRBV4-3
j_gene: TRBJ1-1
CDR3nt: TGCGCCAGCAGCCCGGTTGAGGCTAACACTGAAGCTTTCTTT
CDR3aa: CASSPVEANTEAFF

d_gene: TRBD2
abundance: -
v_gene: TRBV5-4
j_gene: TRBJ2-5
CDR3nt: TGTGCCAGCAGCACTAGCGGGAGTCGGGAGACCCAGTACTTC
CDR3aa: CASSTSGSRETQYF

d_gene: TRBD1
abundance: -
v_gene: TRBV18
j_gene: TRBJ2-1
CDR3nt: TGTGCCAGCTCAACCGGGACAGGGGTGGACAATGAGCAGTTCTTC
CDR3aa: CASSTGTGVDNEQFF

d_gene: TRBD2
abundance: -
v_gene: TRBV5-1
j_gene: TRBJ2-5
CDR3nt: TGCGCCAGCAGCTATACAGCGGGGGGGCCGGGCCAGACCCAGTACTTC
CDR3aa: CASSYTAGGPGQTQYF

d_gene: TRBD2
abundance: -
v_gene: TRBV6-5
j_gene: TRBJ2-2
CDR3nt: TGTGCCAGCAGTTCCCTGGCTAGCGGGGATAGCGGGGAGCTGTTTTTT
CDR3aa: CASSSLASGDSGELFF

d_gene: -
abundance: -
v_gene: TRBV7-2
j_gene: TRBJ1-1
CDR3nt: TGTGCCAGCAGCTTAGGTAATCGGATAGAAGCTTTCTTT
CDR3aa: CASSLGNRIEAFF

d_gene: -
abundance: -
v_gene: TRBV3-1/TRBV3-2
j_gene: TRBJ2-2
CDR3nt: TGTGCCAGCAGCCAAGATTTTCCGTACGCGAACACCGGGGAGCTGTTTTTT
CDR3aa: CASSQDFPYANTGELFF

d_gene: TRBD2
abundance: -
v_gene: TRBV11-3
j_gene: TRBJ2-2
CDR3nt: TGTGCCAGCAGCCGCGGGGGGCGTAACGGGGAGCTGTTTTTT
CDR3aa: CASSRGGRNGELFF

d_gene: TRBD1
abundance: -
v_gene: TRBV4-1
j_gene: TRBJ1-5
CDR3nt: TGCGCCAGCAGCCAACAAATTTGGACAGGGTCGGATAGCAATCAGCCCCAGCATTTT
CDR3aa: CASSQQIWTGSDSNQPQHF

d_gene: -
abundance: -
v_gene: TRBV18
j_gene: TRBJ1-2
CDR3nt: TGTGCCAGCTCATCGGCCCTAAACTTCCATGGCTACACCTTC
CDR3aa: CASSSALNFHGYTF

d_gene: -
abundance: once
v_gene: TRBV6-5
j_gene: TRBJ1-4
CDR3nt: TGTGCCAGCAGTTACGCAGGGAATGAAAAACTGTTTTTT
CDR3aa: CASSYAGNEKLFF

d_gene: TRBD2
abundance: few
v_gene: TRBV29-1
j_gene: TRBJ2-1
CDR3nt: TGCAGCGCCCGGACTAGCGGGAGTATCAATGAGCAGTTCTTC
CDR3aa: CSARTSGSINEQFF

d_gene: TRBD2
abundance: few
v_gene: TRBV6-5
j_gene: TRBJ2-1
CDR3nt: TGTGCCAGCAGCCGAGGACTAGCGCCATACAATGAGCAGTTCTTC
CDR3aa: CASSRGLAPYNEQFF

d_gene: -
abundance: -
v_gene: TRBV4-1
j_gene: TRBJ2-7
CDR3nt: TGCGCCAGCAGCCAAGAAAGACGAAACCCGGGGGCTAGCTACGAGCAGTACTTC
CDR3aa: CASSQERRNPGASYEQYF

d_gene: -
abundance: -
v_gene: TRBV13
j_gene: TRBJ1-6
CDR3nt: TGTGCCAGCAGCTTTATGCAAAATAATTCACCCCTCCACTTT
CDR3aa: CASSFMQNNSPLHF

d_gene: TRBD1
abundance: -
v_gene: TRBV2
j_gene: TRBJ2-7
CDR3nt: TGTGCCAGCAGGTACAGGGGGCTTGGGTCCTACGAGCAGTACTTC
CDR3aa: CASRYRGLGSYEQYF

d_gene: TRBD1
abundance: -
v_gene: TRBV7-9
j_gene: TRBJ1-3
CDR3nt: TGTGCCAGCAGCTTCGGGACAGCTGGAAACACCATATATTTT
CDR3aa: CASSFGTAGNTIYF

d_gene: -
abundance: few
v_gene: TRBV15
j_gene: TRBJ1-5
CDR3nt: TGTGCCACCAGCAGAGATAGAATGGGGGATCAGCCCCAGCATTTT
CDR3aa: CATSRDRMGDQPQHF

d_gene: -
abundance: -
v_gene: TRBV29-1
j_gene: TRBJ2-3
CDR3nt: TGCAGCGTTGAAGACCGGGACCGAAGCACAGATACGCAGTATTTT
CDR3aa: CSVEDRDRSTDTQYF

d_gene: -
abundance: few
v_gene: TRBV27
j_gene: TRBJ1-1
CDR3nt: TGTGCCAGCAGCCGCAGGGACTACACTGAAGCTTTCTTT
CDR3aa: CASSRRDYTEAFF

d_gene: -
abundance: -
v_gene: TRBV6-5
j_gene: TRBJ1-1
CDR3nt: TGTGCCAGCAGTTACTCGAGGACGGTACTAGGAGCTGAAGCTTTCTTT
CDR3aa: CASSYSRTVLGAEAFF

d_gene: -
abundance: -
v_gene: TRBV5-1
j_gene: TRBJ1-2
CDR3nt: TGCGCCAGCAGCGAGGGATCCTATGGCTACACCTTC
CDR3aa: CASSEGSYGYTF

d_gene: -
abundance: -
v_gene: TRBV6-5
j_gene: TRBJ2-1
CDR3nt: TGTGCCACCATGTTTGACTCCTACAATGAGCAGTTCTTC
CDR3aa: CATMFDSYNEQFF

d_gene: -
abundance: -
v_gene: TRBV6-5
j_gene: TRBJ1-4
CDR3nt: TGTGCCAGCAGCACCGGGACACGGGCGGATGAAAAACTGTTTTTT
CDR3aa: CASSTGTRADEKLFF

d_gene: -
abundance: -
v_gene: TRBV7-2
j_gene: TRBJ2-7
CDR3nt: TGTGCCAGCAGCTTTCACGGGGGTGGCTACGAGCAGTACTTC
CDR3aa: CASSFHGGGYEQYF

d_gene: -
abundance: -
v_gene: TRBV11-3
j_gene: TRBJ2-1
CDR3nt: TGTGCCAGCAGCTTGGGTCCCCAAAGCTCCTACAATGAGCAGTTCTTC
CDR3aa: CASSLGPQSSYNEQFF

d_gene: -
abundance: -
v_gene: TRBV5-5
j_gene: TRBJ1-2
CDR3nt: TGTGCCAGCAGCCCGGCCAGGTACCAAAACTATGGCTACACCTTC
CDR3aa: CASSPARYQNYGYTF

d_gene: TRBD1
abundance: few
v_gene: TRBV15
j_gene: TRBJ2-5
CDR3nt: TGTGCCACCAGCAGCGGGACAGGGGGTCTGGAGACCCAGTACTTC
CDR3aa: CATSSGTGGLETQYF

d_gene: -
abundance: -
v_gene: TRBV18
j_gene: TRBJ2-7
CDR3nt: TGTGCCAGCTCATCTGCGGGACTCTTATCCTACGAGCAGTACTTC
CDR3aa: CASSSAGLLSYEQYF

d_gene: -
abundance: -
v_gene: TRBV5-1
j_gene: TRBJ1-4
CDR3nt: TGCGCCAGCAGCGAAACCCCTGGAAGGGACGAAAAACTGTTTTTT
CDR3aa: CASSETPGRDEKLFF

d_gene: -
abundance: -
v_gene: TRBV7-2
j_gene: TRBJ2-7
CDR3nt: TGTGCCAGCAGCTGGGACCGGGCGGCCGAGCAGTACTTC
CDR3aa: CASSWDRAAEQYF

d_gene: -
abundance: -
v_gene: TRBV20-1
j_gene: TRBJ1-1
CDR3nt: TGCAGTGCTAGTGAGGGTACCGGTGAAGCTTTCTTT
CDR3aa: CSASEGTGEAFF

d_gene: -
abundance: -
v_gene: TRBV5-1
j_gene: TRBJ2-1
CDR3nt: TGCGCCAGCAGCTTACTAGCCAATGAGCAGTTCTTC
CDR3aa: CASSLLANEQFF

d_gene: -
abundance: -
v_gene: TRBV4-2
j_gene: TRBJ1-1
CDR3nt: TGTGCCAGCAGCCAAGATGGTAGGGATGGGGCCCTGAACACTGAAGCTTTCTTT
CDR3aa: CASSQDGRDGALNTEAFF

d_gene: -
abundance: -
v_gene: TRBV5-8
j_gene: TRBJ1-5
CDR3nt: TGTGCCAGCAGATCCGCAATTAGTCTCGGGCCCAATCAGCCCCAGCATTTT
CDR3aa: CASRSAISLGPNQPQHF

d_gene: -
abundance: -
v_gene: TRBV3-1/TRBV3-2
j_gene: TRBJ1-3
CDR3nt: TGTGCCAGCAGCTCACAGGGTAACACCATATATTTT
CDR3aa: CASSSQGNTIYF